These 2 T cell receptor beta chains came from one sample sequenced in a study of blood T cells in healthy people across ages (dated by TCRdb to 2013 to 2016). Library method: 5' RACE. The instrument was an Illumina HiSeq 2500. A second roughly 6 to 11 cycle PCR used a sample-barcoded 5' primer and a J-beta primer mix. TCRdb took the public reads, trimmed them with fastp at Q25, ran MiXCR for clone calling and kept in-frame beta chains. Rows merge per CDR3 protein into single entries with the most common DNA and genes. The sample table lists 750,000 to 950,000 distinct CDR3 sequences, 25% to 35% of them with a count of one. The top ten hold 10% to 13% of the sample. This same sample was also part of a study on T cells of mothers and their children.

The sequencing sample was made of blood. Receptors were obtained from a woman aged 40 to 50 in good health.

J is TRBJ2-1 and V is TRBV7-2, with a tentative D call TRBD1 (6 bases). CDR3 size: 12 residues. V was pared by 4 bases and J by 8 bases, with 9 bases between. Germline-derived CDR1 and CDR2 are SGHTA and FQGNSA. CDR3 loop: CASSSRGYEQFF. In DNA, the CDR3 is TGTGCCAGCAGCTCCAGGGGTTATGAGCAGTTCTTC.

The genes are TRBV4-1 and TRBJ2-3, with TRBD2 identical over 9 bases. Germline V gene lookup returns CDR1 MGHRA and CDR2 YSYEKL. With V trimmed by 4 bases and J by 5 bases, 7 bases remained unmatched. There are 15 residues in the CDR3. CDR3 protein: CASSPIAGEGDTQYF. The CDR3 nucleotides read TGCGCCAGCAGCCCGATAGCGGGGGAGGGAGATACGCAGTATTTT.